This T cell receptor beta chain comes out of a study of shared clonotypes between healthy human individuals. Overall study: CD8 memory received one plate per donor, CD8 naive two, CD4 memory three and CD4 naive three. Findings and limits, study-wide: Across a handful of donors, naive CD4 shared around 5.4%, naive CD8 more than 3%, memory CD4 roughly 2.4%, memory CD8 under 0.5%. Read depth was anticipated to influence clonotype sharing among donors.

Regarding this clone: Antigen unknown.

Donors had no recently reported acute infections or vaccinations and were HIV-negative. This CDR3 has 14 residues. From germline, CDR1 is SGHNT and CDR2 YYREEE (reference sequence). Between the trimmed V and J ends, which lost 2 bases and 3 bases, there was a span of 12 bases. Profiled with immunoSEQ multiplex PCR; TCRdb holds only in-frame clones, not every one. The repertoire holds some 1,600,000 clones, with approximately 98% as singletons. The sequence came from a young man in good health. The sequenced material came from naive CD4+ T cells sorted from blood. Subset reported: CD45RA+ positively selected. The chain has TRBV5-4 and TRBJ2-7; D call uncertain. CDR3 DNA sequence: TGTGCCAGCAGCTTACGAGCGAGTGACTACGAGCAGTACTTC. This sequence encodes CASSLRASDYEQYF.